This T cell receptor (beta chain) originates from a study of blood T cell repertoires in COVID-19. The wider study: Spain, Italy and the United States supplied samples that represented acute and convalescent COVID-19.

Individuals drawn from around 24 US areas were about 18 to 100 years old. Sequencing used immunoSEQ multiplex PCR; TCRdb keeps in-frame clones, though not all of them. This table holds 400,000 to 500,000 clones, approximately 90% found once. The sequenced sample consisted of PBMCs or T cells enriched from blood (not recorded which). The clonotype comes from a woman between 40 and 55 years old who had recovered from COVID-19.

CDR3 coding DNA: TGTGCCAGCAGCTTTGGGGGGAGGGCCCCTGGAAACACCATATATTTT. Translated: CASSFGGRAPGNTIYF. This chain links TRBV13 with TRBJ1-3, with D possibly matching TRBD1 (5 bases). Trimming removed 3 bases from V and 2 bases from J, with 14 bases in between. CDR3 length: 16 amino acids. Germline V lookup: CDR1 PRHDT, CDR2 FYEKMQ (reference sequence).